This TCR beta chain was sequenced during a study of T-cell memory formation after mild COVID-19. Study findings and constraints: The appearance of some responding clones in pre-infection memory suggested that cross-reactive memory joined. Clones contracting day 15 to 85 were balanced CD4/CD8; later expanders leaned CD4+.

MiXCR, run by TCRdb on the 5' RACE reads, gives a single entry per CDR3 protein. This table holds around 420,000 distinct CDR3 sequences, 20% to 25% found once. This clonotype was seen only a few times. Its cognate antigen is unknown. The CDR3 is 15 residues long. V lost 4 bases to trimming and J lost 6 bases, with 16 bases between them. Germline assignment: CDR1 SGHTA and CDR2 FQGNSA. Sequencing was done on a sample of PBMCs or a T cell subset sorted from them (not recorded which). This sequence joins TRBV7-2 and TRBJ1-5; possible D gene TRBD1, 5 bases. The TCR was taken from an adult woman who had mild COVID-19 (a few samples of this study predate the infection). Cell type and time point are not known. CDR3 sequence reads: CASSSPVGVAQPQHF. CDR3 bases: TGTGCCAGCAGCTCACCCGTAGGGGTGGCTCAGCCCCAGCATTTT.